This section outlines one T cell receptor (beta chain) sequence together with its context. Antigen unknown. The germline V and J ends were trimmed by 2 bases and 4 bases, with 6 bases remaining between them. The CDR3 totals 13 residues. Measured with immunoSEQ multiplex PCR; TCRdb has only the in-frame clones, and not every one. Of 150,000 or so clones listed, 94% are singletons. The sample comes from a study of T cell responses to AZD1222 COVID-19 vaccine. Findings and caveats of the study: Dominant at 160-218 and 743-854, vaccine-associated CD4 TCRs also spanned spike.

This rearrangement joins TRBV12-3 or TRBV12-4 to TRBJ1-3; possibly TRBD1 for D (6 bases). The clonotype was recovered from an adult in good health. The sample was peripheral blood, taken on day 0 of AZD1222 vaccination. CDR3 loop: CASSLQGGNTIYF. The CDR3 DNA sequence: TGTGCCAGCAGTTTACAGGGGGGAAACACCATATATTTT.